The 17 T cell receptor beta chains in this list originate from one sample, sequenced in a study of blood T cell repertoires in COVID-19. Assay used: immunoSEQ multiplex PCR; TCRdb lists only in-frame clones, some missing. This sample carries about 170,000 clones, 84% of them seen once, and the ten largest clones take more than 7.5%. The specimen was peripheral blood. These receptors originate from a man between 40 and 49 years old who had recovered from COVID-19.

J is TRBJ2-7 and V is TRBV6-1, with 7 bases matching TRBD1. Germline V gives CDR1 MNHNS, CDR2 SASEGT. This CDR3 region has 15 residues. V was clipped by 0 bases and J by 3 bases; unmatched bases: 5. CDR3 protein: CASSEARDRYYEQYF. In DNA form, the CDR3 reads TGTGCCAGCAGTGAAGCAAGGGACAGATACTACGAGCAGTACTTC.

The V and J genes are TRBV4-3 and TRBJ2-2; possibly TRBD2 for D (7 bases). V lost 4 bases and J lost 1, with 13 bases in between. Germline V gene sequence: CDR1 LGHNA, CDR2 YSLEER. The CDR3 runs 16 residues. CDR3 region: CASSPRGGLNTGELFF. CDR3 nucleotides: TGCGCCAGCAGCCCACGCGGGGGCCTGAACACCGGGGAGCTGTTTTTT.

This chain connects TRBV18 to TRBJ2-5, with TRBD2 matching over 9 bases. There are 15 residues in the CDR3. With 3 bases clipped from V and 2 bases from J, the junction kept 4 bases outside the gene matches. CDR1 and CDR2 (germline): KGHSH, LQKENI. CDR3 sequence: CASSPRLAVQETQYF. CDR3 DNA sequence: TGTGCCAGCTCACCTAGACTAGCGGTACAAGAGACCCAGTACTTC.

This clone was found once. The CDR3 coding sequence is TGTGCCAGCAGCTTCCATTCAGGGGAGTACAATGAGCAGTTCTTC. Translation: CASSFHSGEYNEQFF. V gene TRBV7-9 combines with J gene TRBJ2-1; perhaps TRBD1 as D (6 bases). V was clipped by 3 bases and J by 4 bases, with 13 bases between them. CDR1 and CDR2 (germline): SEHNR, FQNEAQ (reference sequence). The CDR3 is 15 amino acids.

This chain connects TRBV6-5 to TRBJ2-1; 10 bases map to TRBD1. The CDR3 spans 15 residues. Germline V CDR1 and CDR2: MNHEY, SVGAGI. After removal of 7 bases from V and 8 bases from J, the junction contained 11 bases not matched to a gene. This CDR3 is CASTPGQGILDEQFF. The CDR3 nucleotides read TGTGCCAGCACCCCGGGACAGGGGATTCTTGATGAGCAGTTCTTC.

J is TRBJ1-5 and V is TRBV19; tentatively, D is TRBD1 (6 bases). This CDR3 is 15 amino acids long. Trimming pared 5 bases from V and 5 bases from J, leaving 16 bases between. The V gene's germline CDR1 is LNHDA and CDR2 SQIVND (reference sequence). The CDR3: CASSLQGTGYQPQHF. CDR3 nucleotides: TGTGCCAGTAGTCTACAGGGAACAGGATATCAGCCCCAGCATTTT. The whole variable domain, filled in from reference TRBV19 and TRBJ1-5, reads DGGITQSPKYLFRKEGQNVTLSCEQNLNHDAMYWYRQDPGQGLRLIYYSQIVNDFQKGDIAEGYSVSREKKESFPLTVTSAQKNPTAFYLCASSLQGTGYQPQHFGDGTRLSIL.

The V gene is TRBV5-1, the J gene TRBJ2-7, with D possibly being TRBD1 (6 bases). Trimming pared 4 bases from V and 6 bases from J, leaving 14 bases between. CDR3 size: 13 residues. Germline assignment: CDR1 SGHRS and CDR2 YFSETQ. CDR3 sequence (DNA): TGCGCCAGCAGCCCTGGTGGGGGCACCGAGCAGTACTTC. It encodes CASSPGGGTEQYF.

V and J are TRBV4-1 and TRBJ1-2; TRBD1 matches at 8 bases. The CDR3 length is 15 residues. V was clipped by 6 bases and J by 6 bases; unmatched bases: 12. The germline CDR1 and CDR2 sequences are MGHRA and YSYEKL. The CDR3 nucleotides are TGCGCCAGCAGACGCGAGCCGGGACAGGAGGATGGCTACACCTTC. Translated: CASRREPGQEDGYTF.

J is TRBJ1-2 and V is TRBV7-2; D is possibly TRBD1 (6 bases). V lost 5 bases, J lost 4 bases, and 20 bases lay in between. CDR1 SGHTA and CDR2 FQGNSA come from the germline V gene. The CDR3 contains 16 residues. CDR3 region: CASSVQGSGGGYGYTF. The CDR3 nucleotides are TGTGCCAGCAGCGTACAGGGTAGCGGGGGGGGCTATGGCTACACCTTC.

This chain joins TRBV6-5 and TRBJ2-1; TRBD2 might be the D (6 bases). This CDR3 region has 15 residues. The germline V and J ends were trimmed by 5 bases and 8 bases, with 19 bases remaining between them. From germline, CDR1 is MNHEY and CDR2 SVGAGI. CDR3 in amino acids: CASSRRDSIADEQFF. CDR3 sequence (DNA): TGTGCCAGCAGTCGTAGGGACTCGATTGCAGATGAGCAGTTCTTC.

The rearrangement links TRBV21-1 to TRBJ1-6; the table's D gene call, TRBD1, was not cross checked with the DNA. TRBV21-1 is assigned pseudogene status. This CDR3 region has 16 residues. The CDR3 spells CASSKDSGQGSSPLHF. The CDR3 coding sequence is TGTGCCAGCAGCAAAGATTCAGGACAGGGTTCTTCACCCCTCCACTTT.

CDR3 nucleotides: TGCGCCACCAAAGGACAGGGTGGGGGCTACGAGCAGTACTTC. This encodes CATKGQGGGYEQYF. V is TRBV10-2 and J is TRBJ2-7; 8 bases agree with TRBD1. CDR1 and CDR2 (germline): WSHSY, SAAADI. V dropped 10 bases and J dropped 3; count of bases not matched to a gene: 11. The CDR3 contains 14 residues.

This clone was counted between two and nine times. The CDR3 region has the DNA TGTGCCAGCAGTTTATCGACTAGCGGGATCTACAATGAGCAGTTCTTC. Its translation is CASSLSTSGIYNEQFF. The J gene is TRBJ2-1, the V gene TRBV27; 11 nucleotides match TRBD2. The length of the CDR3 is 16 residues. Losses at the gene ends were 0 bases for V and 3 bases for J; bases not matched to a gene: 1. Germline CDR1 reads MNHEY; CDR2 reads SMNVEV (reference sequence).

The chain uses TRBV11-2 and TRBJ2-3, with 16 bases lining up with TRBD2. J was trimmed by 9 bases and V by 4 bases; bases with no gene match: 4. The CDR3 length is 15 residues. Looked up from germline, CDR1 is SGHAT and CDR2 is FQNNGV. CDR3 in amino acids: CASSSGLAGGLTQYF. The CDR3 DNA reads TGTGCCAGCAGCTCGGGACTAGCGGGGGGGCTAACGCAGTATTTT.

This chain connects TRBV19 to TRBJ2-1, with 12 bases fitting TRBD2. This CDR3 has 16 amino acids. The germline V gene encodes CDR1 LNHDA and CDR2 SQIVND (reference sequence). V shed 6 bases and J 3 bases; nucleotides not matched to a gene: 6. The CDR3 DNA reads as TGTGCCAGTAGCCGTCTAGCGGGAGGGCTCTACAATGAGCAGTTCTTC. Protein sequence: CASSRLAGGLYNEQFF.

The CDR3 coding sequence is TGTGCCAGCAGTTTAATTCAGGGGGCAAACACCATATATTTT. Its protein product is CASSLIQGANTIYF. J is TRBJ1-3 and V is TRBV28; 8 nucleotides align to TRBD1. Germline V CDR1 and CDR2: MDHEN, SYDVKM. The CDR3 is 14 residues long. V shed 2 bases, J shed 6 bases, and the junction held 3 bases outside the gene matches.

This clone has ten or more counts. The chain recombines TRBV9 with TRBJ1-6, with TRBD1 matching 7 bases. Germline CDR1 reads SGDLS; CDR2 reads YYNGEE. V dropped 3 bases and J dropped 2; count of bases not matched to a gene: 5. The CDR3 loop spans 16 amino acids. CDR3 coding DNA: TGTGCCAGCAGCGATAGACAGGGTACCTATAATTCACCCCTCCACTTT. Translated: CASSDRQGTYNSPLHF.